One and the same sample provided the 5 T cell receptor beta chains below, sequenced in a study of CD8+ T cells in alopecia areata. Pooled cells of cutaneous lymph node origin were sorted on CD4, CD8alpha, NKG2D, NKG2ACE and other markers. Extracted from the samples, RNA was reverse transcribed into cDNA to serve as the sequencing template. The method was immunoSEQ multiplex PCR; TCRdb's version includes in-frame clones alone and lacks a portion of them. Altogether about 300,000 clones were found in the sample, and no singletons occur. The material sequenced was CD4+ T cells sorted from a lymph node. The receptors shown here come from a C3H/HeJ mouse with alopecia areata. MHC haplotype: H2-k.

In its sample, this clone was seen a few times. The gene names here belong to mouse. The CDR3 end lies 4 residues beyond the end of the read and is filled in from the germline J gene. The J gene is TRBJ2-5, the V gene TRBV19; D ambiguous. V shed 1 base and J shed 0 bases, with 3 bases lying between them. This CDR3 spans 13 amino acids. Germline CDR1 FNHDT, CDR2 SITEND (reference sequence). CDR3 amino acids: CASSIWNQDTQYF. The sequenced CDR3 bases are TGTGCCAGCAGTATATGGAACCAAGAC. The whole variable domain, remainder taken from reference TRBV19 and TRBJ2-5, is GGIITQTPKFLIGQEGQKLTLKCQQNFNHDTMYWYRQDSGKGLRLIYYSITENDLQKGDLSEGYDASREKKSSFSLTVTSAQKNEMAVFLCASSIWNQDTQYFGPGTRLLVL.

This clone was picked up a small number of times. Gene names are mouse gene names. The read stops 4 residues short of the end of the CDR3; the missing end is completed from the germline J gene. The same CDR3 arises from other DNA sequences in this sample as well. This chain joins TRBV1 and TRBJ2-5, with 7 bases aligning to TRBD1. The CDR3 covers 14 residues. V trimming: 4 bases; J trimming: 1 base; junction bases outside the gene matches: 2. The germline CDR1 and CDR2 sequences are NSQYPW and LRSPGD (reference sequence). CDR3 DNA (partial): TGCACCTGCAGTGGAACAGGGGACCAAGAC. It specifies CTCSGTGDQD. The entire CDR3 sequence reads CTCSGTGDQDTQYF.

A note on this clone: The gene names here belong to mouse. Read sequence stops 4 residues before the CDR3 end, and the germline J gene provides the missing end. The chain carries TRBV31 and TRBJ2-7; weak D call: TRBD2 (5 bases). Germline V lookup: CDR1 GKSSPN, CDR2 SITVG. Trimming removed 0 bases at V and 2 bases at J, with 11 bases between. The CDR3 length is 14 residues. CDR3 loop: CAWSLSGPTYEQYF. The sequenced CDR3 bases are TGTGCCTGGAGTCTATCTGGGCCGACCTAT.

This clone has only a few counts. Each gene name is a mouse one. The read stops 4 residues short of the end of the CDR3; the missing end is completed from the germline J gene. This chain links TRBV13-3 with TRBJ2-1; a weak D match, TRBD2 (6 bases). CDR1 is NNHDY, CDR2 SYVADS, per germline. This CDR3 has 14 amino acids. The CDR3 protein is CASSDWGSGAEQFF. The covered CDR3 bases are TGTGCCAGCAGTGACTGGGGCTCGGGAGCT.

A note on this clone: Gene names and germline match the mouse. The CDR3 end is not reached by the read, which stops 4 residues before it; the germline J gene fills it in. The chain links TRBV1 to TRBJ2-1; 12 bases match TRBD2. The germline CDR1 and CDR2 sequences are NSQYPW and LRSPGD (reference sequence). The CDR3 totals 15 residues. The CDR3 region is CTCSPGTGGMAEQFF. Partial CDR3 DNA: TGCACCTGCAGTCCCGGGACTGGGGGGATGGCT.